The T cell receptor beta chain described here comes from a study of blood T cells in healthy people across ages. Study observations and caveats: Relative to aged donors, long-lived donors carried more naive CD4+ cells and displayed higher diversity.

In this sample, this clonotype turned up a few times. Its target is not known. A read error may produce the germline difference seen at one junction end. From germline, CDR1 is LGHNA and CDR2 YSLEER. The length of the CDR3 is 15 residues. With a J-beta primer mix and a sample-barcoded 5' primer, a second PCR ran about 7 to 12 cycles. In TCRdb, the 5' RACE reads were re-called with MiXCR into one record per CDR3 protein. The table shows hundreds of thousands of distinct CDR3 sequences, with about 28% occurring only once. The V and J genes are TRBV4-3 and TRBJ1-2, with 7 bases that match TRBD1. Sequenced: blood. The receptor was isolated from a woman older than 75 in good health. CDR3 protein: CASSQDHRGTYGHTF. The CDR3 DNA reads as TGCGCCAGCAGCCAAGATCACAGGGGAACCTATGGCCACACCTTC.